The 14 T cell receptor beta chains given below trace back to one sample, sequenced in a study of type 1 and type 2 diabetes patients. The PCR template was genomic DNA. A primer set of 30 forward and 13 reverse primers amplified the CDR3. TCRdb re-derived calls from the multiplex PCR reads in MiXCR, one entry per CDR3 protein. This table holds under 300,000 distinct CDR3 sequences, around 47% found once. What was sequenced was peripheral blood mononuclear cells (PBMCs). All receptors come from a man between 18 and 29 years old with type 2 diabetes.

On this clonotype itself: Compared with germline, one end of the junction differs, possibly owing to a read error. The rearrangement joins TRBV4-1 to TRBJ2-7, with a weak D call TRBD1 (5 bases). The CDR3 is 13 residues long. Germline CDR1 is MGHRA and CDR2 is YSYEKL. DNA of the CDR3: TGCGCCAGCAGTCCCAGGGTGACCTACAAGCAGTACTTC. Translation gives CASSPRVTYKQYF.

This rearrangement joins TRBV9 to TRBJ2-1; perhaps D is TRBD1 or TRBD2 (5 bases each). This CDR3 has 16 amino acids. Germline V CDR1 and CDR2: SGDLS, YYNGEE. V gave up 3 bases and J gave up 6 bases, with 19 bases separating them. CDR3 residues: CASSGHRDDPINEQFF. CDR3 DNA sequence: TGTGCCAGCAGCGGCCACCGGGACGACCCGATCAATGAGCAGTTCTTC.

The J gene is TRBJ2-3, the V gene TRBV13; the D is unclear. V dropped 1 base and J dropped 6 bases, with 5 bases sitting between them. Per the germline V gene, CDR1 is PRHDT and CDR2 is FYEKMQ (reference sequence). The CDR3 sequence is 12 residues long. DNA for the CDR3: TGTGCCAGCAGCTTAGTTAAGGATACGCAGTATTTT. Translating gives CASSLVKDTQYF.

The V call is TRBV7-9, the J call TRBJ1-4; D is perhaps TRBD1 (5 bases). The CDR3 has 15 amino acids. The V end was cut by 5 bases, the J end by 7 bases, with 17 bases between. The germline gives CDR1 SEHNR, CDR2 FQNEAQ (reference sequence). The CDR3 protein is CASSPGGLRGEKLFF. The CDR3 DNA follows: TGTGCCAGCAGCCCTGGGGGGTTACGTGGTGAAAAACTGTTTTTT.

CDR3 bases: TGCGCCAGCAGCTCGGGACAGGTCAATGAGCAGTTCTTC. This encodes CASSSGQVNEQFF. The chain uses TRBV10-1 and TRBJ2-1; 8 bases fit TRBD1. This CDR3 is built from 13 residues. J lost 6 bases, V lost 6 bases, and 4 bases had no gene match. The germline gives CDR1 WNHNN, CDR2 SYGVQD (reference sequence).

The chain recombines TRBV30 with TRBJ1-4, with a weak D call TRBD1 (5 bases). The germline CDR1 and CDR2 sequences are GTSNPN and SVGIG (reference sequence). The CDR3 consists of 12 residues. V shed 4 bases and J shed 7 bases, with 10 bases lying between them. The CDR3 is CAWNGGSEKLFF. The CDR3 nucleotides read TGTGCCTGGAACGGGGGGAGTGAAAAACTGTTTTTT.

J is TRBJ2-3 and V is TRBV10-1; 8 bases are shared with TRBD2. V shed 0 bases and J 4 bases; nucleotides not matched to a gene: 3. CDR3 length: 15 residues. Per the germline V gene, CDR1 is WNHNN and CDR2 is SYGVQD (reference sequence). The CDR3 sequence: CASSESREGPDTQYF. For the CDR3, the DNA is TGCGCCAGCAGTGAGTCCCGGGAGGGGCCAGATACGCAGTATTTT.

This clonotype showed up just a few times. J is TRBJ2-1 and V is TRBV20-1; unclear D gene. The germline gives CDR1 DFQATT, CDR2 SNEGSKA (reference sequence). The ends were cut back, 5 bases at V and 0 bases at J, with 11 bases in the middle. CDR3 size: 14 residues. The CDR3 sequence is CSALPDGSYNEQFF. CDR3 coding DNA: TGCAGTGCTCTTCCGGACGGCTCCTACAATGAGCAGTTCTTC.

This chain connects TRBV5-6 to TRBJ1-3; D unresolved. The CDR3 is 11 residues long. The germline V and J ends were trimmed by 3 bases and 5 bases, with 3 bases remaining between them. Germline CDR1 and CDR2: SGHDT and YYEEEE. The CDR3 DNA reads as TGTGCCAGCAGCTCCAGAAACACCATATATTTT. Protein product: CASSSRNTIYF.

The chain carries TRBV19 and TRBJ1-1; D is unresolved. The V gene's germline CDR1 is LNHDA and CDR2 SQIVND (reference sequence). This CDR3 spans 13 amino acids. V shed 6 bases and J shed 0 bases, with 8 bases lying between them. CDR3 sequence reads: CASRFNLNTEAFF. The CDR3 coding sequence is TGTGCCAGTAGATTTAACCTGAACACTGAAGCTTTCTTT.

This clonotype was picked up one time. The chain links TRBV2 to TRBJ1-2; the D gene is possibly TRBD1 (6 bases). This CDR3 comprises 13 residues. Trimming stripped 5 bases from V and 6 bases from J, with 13 bases between. The germline gives CDR1 SNHLY, CDR2 FYNNEI. CDR3 in amino acids: CASSPSGANGYTF. The DNA for the CDR3 is TGTGCCAGCAGTCCGTCAGGGGCGAATGGCTACACCTTC. Looking up the rest from reference TRBV2 and TRBJ1-2 gives the full variable domain: EPEVTQTPSHQVTQMGQEVILRCVPISNHLYFYWYRQILGQKVEFLVSFYNNEISEKSEIFDDQFSVERPDGSNFTLKIRSTKLEDSAMYFCASSPSGANGYTFGSGTRLTVV.

This chain uses TRBV7-2 with TRBJ2-5, with D uncertain. The germline CDR1 and CDR2 sequences are SGHTA and FQGNSA. V was clipped by 2 bases and J by 0 bases, with 7 bases between them. The CDR3 sequence is 14 residues long. CDR3 in DNA: TGTGCCAGCAGCTTACCAGCGAACCAAGAGACCCAGTACTTC. It codes for CASSLPANQETQYF.

This clonotype was seen a handful of times. The rearrangement joins TRBV5-1 to TRBJ2-7, with D uncertain. The length of the CDR3 is 14 residues. V lost 0 bases and J 3 bases, leaving 10 bases between the germline ends. Germline CDR1 SGHRS, CDR2 YFSETQ. CDR3 in DNA: TGCGCCAGCAGCTTGGTGGCAGGTTTCTACGAGCAGTACTTC. Protein product: CASSLVAGFYEQYF.

The rearrangement uses TRBV13 and TRBJ2-7; 8 bases match TRBD2. The CDR3 is made up of 15 amino acids. CDR1 is PRHDT, CDR2 FYEKMQ, per germline (reference sequence). V lost 0 bases, J lost 5 bases, and 6 bases stayed unmatched. Written as DNA, the CDR3 is TGTGCCAGCAGCTTAGGCGCGCGGGAGGTACACGAGCAGTACTTC. Amino acids: CASSLGAREVHEQYF.